These 5 T cell receptor beta chains originate from one sample sequenced in a study of cytomegalovirus exposure and HLA in healthy donors. Amplification used 60 Vbeta primers and 13 Jbeta primers. Only in-frame clones appear in the TCRdb table, and some are missing; sequencing was by immunoSEQ multiplex PCR. In the table there are some 110,000 clones, roughly three quarters of which are singletons. Sequenced sample: PBMCs. The receptors derive from a woman in her late teens or twenties in good health and CMV-seropositive.

The genes are TRBV30 and TRBJ1-5, with 10 nucleotides matching TRBD1. There are 18 residues in the CDR3. V shed 7 bases, J shed 2 bases, and the junction held 17 bases outside the gene matches. Germline assignment: CDR1 GTSNPN and CDR2 SVGIG (reference sequence). The CDR3 DNA follows: TGTGCCTCGAGCACCGGGGACAGGGGAGGCTCGGGCAATCAGCCCCAGCATTTT. This translates into CASSTGDRGGSGNQPQHF. Full variable domain (rest looked up from reference TRBV30 and TRBJ1-5): SQTIHQWPATLVQPVGSPLSLECTVEGTSNPNLYWYRQAAGRGLQLLFYSVGIGQISSEVPQNLSASRPQDRQFILSSKKLLLSDSGFYLCASSTGDRGGSGNQPQHFGDGTRLSIL.

The CDR3 region is CASSLTRESKNIQYF. CDR3 DNA: TGTGCCAGCAGCTTAACGCGGGAATCCAAAAACATTCAGTACTTC. J is TRBJ2-4 and V is TRBV7-3, with a possible D match to TRBD2 (6 bases). The CDR3 runs 15 residues. Trimming removed 0 bases from V and 2 bases from J, with 8 bases in between. Germline V lookup: CDR1 SGHTA, CDR2 FQGTGA.

This chain joins TRBV28 and TRBJ2-3; TRBD1 agrees at 7 bases. CDR3 length: 12 residues. From germline, CDR1 is MDHEN and CDR2 SYDVKM. Trimming removed 2 bases from V and 14 bases from J; junction bases left unmatched: 7. The CDR3 spells CASSLRQGKGYF. In DNA form, the CDR3 reads TGTGCCAGCAGTTTACGACAGGGAAAGGGGTATTTT.

This clone appeared a few times. The chain joins TRBV2 to TRBJ2-7; D call uncertain. Germline-derived CDR1 and CDR2 are SNHLY and FYNNEI. Trimming took 6 bases from V and 0 from J, leaving 6 bases between them. The CDR3 is made up of 12 amino acids. Here the CDR3 reads CASRASSYEQYF. CDR3 bases: TGTGCCAGCAGGGCTAGCTCCTACGAGCAGTACTTC.

The chain combines TRBV18 with TRBJ1-4; TRBD1 is a possible D gene (6 bases). The CDR3 length is 16 residues. The V end was cut by 3 bases, the J end by 0 bases, with 11 bases between. CDR1 is KGHSH and CDR2 is LQKENI in the germline V gene. The CDR3 sequence: CASSPDSPATNEKLFF. In DNA form, the CDR3 reads TGTGCCAGCTCACCGGACAGTCCTGCAACTAATGAAAAACTGTTTTTT.